This T cell receptor beta chain was captured in a study of post-analysis software for immune sequencing data. Study-wide findings and caveats: Controls showed lower frequencies than patients for roughly five TRBV segments, and TRBV5-6, TRBV5-1 and TRBV20-1 were among these.

Researchers reported that TCR beta cDNA libraries carried unique molecular identifiers. The yield from roughly 1 to 10 million T cells was 500,000 or so cDNA molecules in total. Each CDR3 protein is one row after TCRdb ran MiXCR on the PCR reads. The sample holds almost 700,000 distinct CDR3 sequences; approximately 60% are singletons and the top ten take approximately 11%. Of note for this clonotype: Its specificity is not known.

The germline CDR1 and CDR2 sequences are SQVTM and ANQGSEA. Between the trimmed V and J ends, which lost 4 bases and 2 bases, there was a span of 11 bases. The CDR3 is 13 residues long. The J gene is TRBJ2-5, the V gene TRBV29-1; D possibly corresponds to TRBD1 (6 bases). What was sequenced was blood. This TCR came from a girl aged 2 to 10 with multiple sclerosis. As DNA, the CDR3 is TGCAGCGTTGCAGGGGTAGATCAAGAGACCCAGTACTTC. This encodes CSVAGVDQETQYF.